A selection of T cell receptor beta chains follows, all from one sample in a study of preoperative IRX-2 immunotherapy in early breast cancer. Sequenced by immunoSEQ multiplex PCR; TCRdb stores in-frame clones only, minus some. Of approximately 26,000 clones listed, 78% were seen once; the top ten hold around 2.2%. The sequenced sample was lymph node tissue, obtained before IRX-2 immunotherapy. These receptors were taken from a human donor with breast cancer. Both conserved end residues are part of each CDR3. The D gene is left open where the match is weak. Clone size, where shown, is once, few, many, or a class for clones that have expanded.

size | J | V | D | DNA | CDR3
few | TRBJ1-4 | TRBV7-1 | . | TGTGCCAGCAGCAGAACAACTAATGAAAAACTGTTTTTT | CASSRTTNEKLFF
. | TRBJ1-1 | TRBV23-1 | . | TGCGCCAGCAGCCCCAACGTGATGGGCACTGAAGCTTTCTTT | CASSPNVMGTEAFF
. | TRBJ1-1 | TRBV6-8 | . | TGTGCCGTCCAAAGGCAGGGAGAGGCCACTGAAGCTTTCTTT | CAVQRQGEATEAFF
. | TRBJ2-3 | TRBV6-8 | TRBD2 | TGTGCCAGCAGACTAGCGGGGGGGCGGGGCACAGATACGCAGTATTTT | CASRLAGGRGTDTQYF
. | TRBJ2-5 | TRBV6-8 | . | TGTGCCAGCAGTTTCGACACAGAGACCCAGTACTTC | CASSFDTETQYF
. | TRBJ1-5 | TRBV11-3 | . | TGTGCCAGCAGCACGGGACGGGGCAATCAGCCCCAGCATTTT | CASSTGRGNQPQHF
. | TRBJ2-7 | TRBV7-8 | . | TGTGCCAGCAGCCTCATAGACAGCAACTACGAGCAGTACTTC | CASSLIDSNYEQYF
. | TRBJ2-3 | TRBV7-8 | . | TGTGCCAGCAGCTCGAAACTAACAAGCACAGATACGCAGTATTTT | CASSSKLTSTDTQYF
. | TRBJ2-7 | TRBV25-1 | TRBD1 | TGTGCCAGCAGTGATCCGGGACAGGCCAGGGAAGAGCAGTACTTC | CASSDPGQAREEQYF
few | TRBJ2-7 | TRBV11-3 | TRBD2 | TGTGCCAGCAGCTCGGGACTAGCGGTTTCCTACGAGCAGTACTTC | CASSSGLAVSYEQYF
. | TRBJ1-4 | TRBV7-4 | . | TGTGCCAGCAGCTTACAGGGTTTTGAAAAACTGTTTTTT | CASSLQGFEKLFF
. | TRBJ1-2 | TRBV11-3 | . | TGTGCCAGCAGCTTAGGGGCCAGGGAAGGGAATGGCTACACCTTC | CASSLGAREGNGYTF
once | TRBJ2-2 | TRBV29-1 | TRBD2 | TGCAGCGTTGGCAGCGGGGGGGCCGGGGAGCTGTTTTTT | CSVGSGGAGELFF
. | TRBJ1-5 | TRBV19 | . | TGTGCCAGTAGTATTTGGGGCCGCGGAAGGGATCAGCCCCAGCATTTT | CASSIWGRGRDQPQHF
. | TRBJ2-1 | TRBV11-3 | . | TGTGCCAGCAGCTTGGGTAATGACTACAATGAGCAGTTCTTC | CASSLGNDYNEQFF
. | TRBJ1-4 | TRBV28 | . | TGTGCCAGCAGCCAGGGTAATGAAAAACTGTTTTTT | CASSQGNEKLFF
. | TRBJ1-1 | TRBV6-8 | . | TGTGCCAGCAGTTCCCTGGACAGATTGAACACTGAAGCTTTCTTT | CASSSLDRLNTEAFF
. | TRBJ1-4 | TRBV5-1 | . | TGCGCCAGCAGCCCCAGGGACGGCGAGAATGAAAAACTGTTTTTT | CASSPRDGENEKLFF
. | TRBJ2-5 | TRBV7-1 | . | TGTGCCAGCAGCTTTGCCGAGGGGGAGACCCAGTACTTC | CASSFAEGETQYF
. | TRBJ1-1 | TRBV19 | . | TGTGCCAGTAGTATGAATGGCATCATGAACACTGAAGCTTTCTTT | CASSMNGIMNTEAFF
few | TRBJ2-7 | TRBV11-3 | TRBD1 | TGTGCCAGCAGCGTAGATTACAGGGGCGCCTACGAGCAGTACTTC | CASSVDYRGAYEQYF
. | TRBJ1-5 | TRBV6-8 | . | TGTGCCAGCAACCCGGGACAAAGACAGCCCCAGCATTTT | CASNPGQRQPQHF
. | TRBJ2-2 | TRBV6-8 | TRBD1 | TGTGCCAGCAGTCGACAGGGGGCGGGCACCGGGGAGCTGTTTTTT | CASSRQGAGTGELFF
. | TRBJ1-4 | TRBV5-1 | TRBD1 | TGCGCCAGCAGCAACGACAGGGTGGGTGAAAAACTGTTTTTT | CASSNDRVGEKLFF
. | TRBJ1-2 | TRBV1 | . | TGCGCCAGCAGCCAAGACCGGACAGGGTTTGGCTACACCTTC | CASSQDRTGFGYTF
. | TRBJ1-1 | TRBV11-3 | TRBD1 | TGTGCCAGCAGCCAAGGGACCGGGACAGGATCAGGGAACACTGAAGCTTTCTTT | CASSQGTGTGSGNTEAFF
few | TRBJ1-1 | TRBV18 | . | TGTGCCAGCTCACCATCATTGGGGGGAGTGAACACTGAAGCTTTCTTT | CASSPSLGGVNTEAFF
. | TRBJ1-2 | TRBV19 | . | TGTGCCAGTCGTGACGCCGGATATGGCTACACCTTC | CASRDAGYGYTF
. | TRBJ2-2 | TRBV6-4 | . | TGTGCCAGCAGTAAATCAGGGAGTAGGAACACCGGGGAGCTGTTTTTT | CASSKSGSRNTGELFF
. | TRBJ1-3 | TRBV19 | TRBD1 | TGTGCCAGTAGTCCCGGACAGGGGGCTGGAAACACCATATATTTT | CASSPGQGAGNTIYF
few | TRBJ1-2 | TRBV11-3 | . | TGTGCCAGCAGCTTAGGAGGGGTCTTTGACTATGGCTACACCTTC | CASSLGGVFDYGYTF
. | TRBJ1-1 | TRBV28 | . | TGTGCCAGCAGCCTCCCCGGGGCCTGGGGAGGGGACACTGAAGCTTTCTTT | CASSLPGAWGGDTEAFF
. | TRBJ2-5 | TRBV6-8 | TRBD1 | TGTGCCAGCAGCTCCATCGACAGGGTGTTGGAGACCCAGTACTTC | CASSSIDRVLETQYF
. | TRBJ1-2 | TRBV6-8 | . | TGTGCCAGCAGCCCTGGTGGGACCGAGGGGAAGTGGTATGGCTACACCTTC | CASSPGGTEGKWYGYTF
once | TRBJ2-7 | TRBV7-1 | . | TGTGCCAGCAGCTCCACTGGGAGAGAGAGCTACGAGCAGTACTTC | CASSSTGRESYEQYF
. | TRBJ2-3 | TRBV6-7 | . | TGTGCCAGCAGTTACTCTGTAAAGGACTACACAGATACGCAGTATTTT | CASSYSVKDYTDTQYF
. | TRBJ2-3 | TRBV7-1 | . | TGTGCCAGCACCTTCCGGCTGCACGAACTCACAGATACGCAGTATTTT | CASTFRLHELTDTQYF
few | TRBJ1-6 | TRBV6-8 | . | TGTGCCAGCAGCCTCCGCGGGACCGTGGGTTCACCCCTCCACTTT | CASSLRGTVGSPLHF
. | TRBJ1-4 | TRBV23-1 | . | TGCGCCAGCAGCTTGGTCGAAGGAGAAAAACTGTTTTTT | CASSLVEGEKLFF
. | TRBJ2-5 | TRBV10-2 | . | TGCGCCAGCAGTGAGGGGGGGGGCCCGGAGACCCAGTACTTC | CASSEGGGPETQYF
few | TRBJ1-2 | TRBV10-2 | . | TGCGCCAGCAGTGAAACAGGGATTAACTATGGCTACACCTTC | CASSETGINYGYTF
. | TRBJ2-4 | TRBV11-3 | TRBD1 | TGTGCCAGCAGCTTACGATCCGGGACAGGGGTAACCCTAGCCAAAAACATTCAGTACTTC | CASSLRSGTGVTLAKNIQYF
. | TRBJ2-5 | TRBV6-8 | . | TGTGCCAGCAGTACCCACTCGACAGTGGAGACCCAGTACTTC | CASSTHSTVETQYF
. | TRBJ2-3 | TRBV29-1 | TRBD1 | TGCAGCGTTGCCGGGACAGGGTTCACAGATACGCAGTATTTT | CSVAGTGFTDTQYF
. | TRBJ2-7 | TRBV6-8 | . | TGTGCCAGCAGCTCACAGACGCTGACCTACGAGCAGTACTTC | CASSSQTLTYEQYF
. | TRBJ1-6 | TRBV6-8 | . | TGTGCCAGCAGTACGAGCCGGACAGTCTATAATTCACCCCTCCACTTT | CASSTSRTVYNSPLHF
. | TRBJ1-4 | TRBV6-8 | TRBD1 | TGTGCCAGCAGTGTCAGACAGGGGTTGGGTGAAAAACTGTTTTTT | CASSVRQGLGEKLFF
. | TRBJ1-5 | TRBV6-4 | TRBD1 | TGTGCCAGCAGAAGACAGGGGGCAAGTTATAGCAATCAGCCCCAGCATTTT | CASRRQGASYSNQPQHF
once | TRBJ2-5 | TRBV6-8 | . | TGTGCCAGCAGTTGGCGACAGACTTCCCTAAAAGAGACCCAGTACTTC | CASSWRQTSLKETQYF
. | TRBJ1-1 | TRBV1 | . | TGCGCCAGCAGCCTGGGCGGGGGCGCGCACACTGAAGCTTTCTTT | CASSLGGGAHTEAFF
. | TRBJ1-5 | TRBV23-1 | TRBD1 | TGCGCCAGCAGCCAAGACAGGGTTCAGCCCCAGCATTTT | CASSQDRVQPQHF